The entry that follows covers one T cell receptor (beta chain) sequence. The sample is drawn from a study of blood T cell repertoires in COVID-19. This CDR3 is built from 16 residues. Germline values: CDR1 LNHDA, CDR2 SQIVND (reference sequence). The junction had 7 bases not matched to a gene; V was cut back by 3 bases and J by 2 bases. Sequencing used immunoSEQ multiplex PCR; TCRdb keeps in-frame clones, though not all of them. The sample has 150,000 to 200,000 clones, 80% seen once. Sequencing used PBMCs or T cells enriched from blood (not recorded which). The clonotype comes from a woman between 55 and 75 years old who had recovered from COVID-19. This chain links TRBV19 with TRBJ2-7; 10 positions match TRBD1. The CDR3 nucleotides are TGTGCCAGTAGTATGCGGGGACAGGGGAGAACCTACGAGCAGTACTTC. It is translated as CASSMRGQGRTYEQYF.